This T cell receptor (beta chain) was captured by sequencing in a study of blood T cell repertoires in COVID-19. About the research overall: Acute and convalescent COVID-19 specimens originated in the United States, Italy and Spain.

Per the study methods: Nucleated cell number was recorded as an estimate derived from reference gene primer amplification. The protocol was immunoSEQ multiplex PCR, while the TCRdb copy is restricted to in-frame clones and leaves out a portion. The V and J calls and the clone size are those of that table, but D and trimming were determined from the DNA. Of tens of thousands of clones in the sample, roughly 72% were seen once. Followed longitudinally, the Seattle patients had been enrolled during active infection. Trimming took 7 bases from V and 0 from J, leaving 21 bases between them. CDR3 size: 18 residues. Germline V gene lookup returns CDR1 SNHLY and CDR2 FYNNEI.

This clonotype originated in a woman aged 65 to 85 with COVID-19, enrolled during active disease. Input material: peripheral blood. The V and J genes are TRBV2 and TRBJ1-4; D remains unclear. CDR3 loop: CASTEVQIGSSTNEKLFF. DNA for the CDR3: TGTGCCAGCACTGAGGTCCAGATCGGGTCTTCAACTAATGAAAAACTGTTTTTT.